The clone carrying this T cell receptor beta chain has at least ten counts. Its matching antigen is unknown. This CDR3 has 15 residues. Germline lookup yields CDR1 SGHTA and CDR2 FQGNSA. V lost 6 bases and J 4 bases, leaving 18 bases between the germline ends. The investigators amplified TCR beta CDR3 regions from RNA transcripts. When the TCR CDR3 underwent first-round RT-PCR, the HTBI primer set was used. From the multiplex PCR reads, TCRdb called clonotypes with MiXCR, one entry per CDR3 protein. The sample includes around 600,000 distinct CDR3 sequences, 12% to 15% of them seen just once. The data derive from a study of T cells in Graves' hyperthyroidism and ophthalmopathy. The study's findings and limits: Blood also carried most thyroid clonotypes expanded above 0.001.

Sequenced input: blood. The V and J genes are TRBV7-2 and TRBJ1-2; TRBD1 is a possible D gene (5 bases). The source is a young woman with Graves' ophthalmopathy. The CDR3 DNA reads as TGTGCCAGCAGGGAGAAAACCGGGACCACCTATGGCTACACCTTC. Translation: CASREKTGTTYGYTF.